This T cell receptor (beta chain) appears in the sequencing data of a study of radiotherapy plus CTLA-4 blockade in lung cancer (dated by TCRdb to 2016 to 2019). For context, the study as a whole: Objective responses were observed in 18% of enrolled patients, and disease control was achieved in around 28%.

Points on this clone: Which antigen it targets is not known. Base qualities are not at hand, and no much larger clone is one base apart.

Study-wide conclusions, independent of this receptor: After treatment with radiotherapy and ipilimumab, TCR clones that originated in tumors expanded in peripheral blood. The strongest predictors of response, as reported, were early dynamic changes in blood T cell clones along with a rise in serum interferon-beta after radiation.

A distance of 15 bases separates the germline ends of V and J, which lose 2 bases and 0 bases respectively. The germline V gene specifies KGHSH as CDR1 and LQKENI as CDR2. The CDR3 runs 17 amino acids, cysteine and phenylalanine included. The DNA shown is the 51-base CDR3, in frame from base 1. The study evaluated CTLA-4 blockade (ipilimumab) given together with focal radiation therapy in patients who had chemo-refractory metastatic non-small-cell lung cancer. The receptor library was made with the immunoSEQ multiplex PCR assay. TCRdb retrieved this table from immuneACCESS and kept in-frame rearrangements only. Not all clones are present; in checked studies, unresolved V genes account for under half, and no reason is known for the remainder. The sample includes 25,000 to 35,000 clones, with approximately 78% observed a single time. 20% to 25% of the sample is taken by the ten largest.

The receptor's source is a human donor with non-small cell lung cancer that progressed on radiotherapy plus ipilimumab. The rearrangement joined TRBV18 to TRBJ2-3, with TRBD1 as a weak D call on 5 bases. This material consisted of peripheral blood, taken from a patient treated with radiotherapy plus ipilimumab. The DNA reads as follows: TGTGCCAGCTCACCAACAGGATCGACCGCTAGCACAGATACGCAGTATTTT. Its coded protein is CASSPTGSTASTDTQYF. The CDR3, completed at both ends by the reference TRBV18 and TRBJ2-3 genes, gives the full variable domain NAGVMQNPRHLVRRRGQEARLRCSPMKGHSHVYWYRQLPEEGLKFMVYLQKENIIDESGMPKERFSAEFPKEGPSILRIQQVVRGDSAAYFCASSPTGSTASTDTQYFGPGTRLTVL.